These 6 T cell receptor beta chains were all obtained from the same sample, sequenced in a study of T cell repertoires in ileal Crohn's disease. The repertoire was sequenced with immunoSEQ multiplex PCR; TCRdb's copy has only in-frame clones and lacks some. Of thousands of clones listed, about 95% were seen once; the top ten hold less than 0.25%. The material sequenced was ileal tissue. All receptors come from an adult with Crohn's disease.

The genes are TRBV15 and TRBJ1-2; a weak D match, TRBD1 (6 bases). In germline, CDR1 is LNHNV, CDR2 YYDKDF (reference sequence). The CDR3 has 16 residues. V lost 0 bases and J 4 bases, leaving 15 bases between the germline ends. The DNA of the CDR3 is TGTGCCACCAGCAGAGAGCGAGGGGGGGCTGGCTATGGCTACACCTTC. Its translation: CATSRERGGAGYGYTF.

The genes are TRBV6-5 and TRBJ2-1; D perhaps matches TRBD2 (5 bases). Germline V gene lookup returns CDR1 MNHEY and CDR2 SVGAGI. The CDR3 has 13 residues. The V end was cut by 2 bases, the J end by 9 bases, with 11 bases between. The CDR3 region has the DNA TGTGCCAGCAGTTACAGCGGACGGGGTGAGCAGTTCTTC. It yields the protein CASSYSGRGEQFF.

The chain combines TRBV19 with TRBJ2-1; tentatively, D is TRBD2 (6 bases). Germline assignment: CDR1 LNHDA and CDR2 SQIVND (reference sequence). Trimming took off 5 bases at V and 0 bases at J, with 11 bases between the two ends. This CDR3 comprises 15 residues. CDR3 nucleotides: TGTGCCAGTAGTCAAACTAGCCTCTCCTACAATGAGCAGTTCTTC. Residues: CASSQTSLSYNEQFF.

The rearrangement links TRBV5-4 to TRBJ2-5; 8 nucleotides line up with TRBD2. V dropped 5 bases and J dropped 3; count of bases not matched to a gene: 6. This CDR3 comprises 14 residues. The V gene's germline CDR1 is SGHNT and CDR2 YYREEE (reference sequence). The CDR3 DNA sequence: TGTGCCAGCAGGTCGCGGGGGGAGAAAGAGACCCAGTACTTC. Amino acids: CASRSRGEKETQYF.

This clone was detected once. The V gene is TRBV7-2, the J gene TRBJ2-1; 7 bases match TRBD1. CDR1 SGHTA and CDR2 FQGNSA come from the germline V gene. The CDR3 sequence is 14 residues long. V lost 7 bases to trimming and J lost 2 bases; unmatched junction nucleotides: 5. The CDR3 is CASKPGGPYNEQFF. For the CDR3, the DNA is TGTGCCAGCAAACCAGGGGGTCCCTACAATGAGCAGTTCTTC.

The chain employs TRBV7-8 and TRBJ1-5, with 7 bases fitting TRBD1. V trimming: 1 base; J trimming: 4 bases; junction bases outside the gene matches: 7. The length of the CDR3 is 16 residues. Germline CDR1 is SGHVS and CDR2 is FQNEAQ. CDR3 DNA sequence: TGTGCCAGCAGCTTAGGACAGGGAGTAGGAAATCAGCCCCAGCATTTT. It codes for CASSLGQGVGNQPQHF.